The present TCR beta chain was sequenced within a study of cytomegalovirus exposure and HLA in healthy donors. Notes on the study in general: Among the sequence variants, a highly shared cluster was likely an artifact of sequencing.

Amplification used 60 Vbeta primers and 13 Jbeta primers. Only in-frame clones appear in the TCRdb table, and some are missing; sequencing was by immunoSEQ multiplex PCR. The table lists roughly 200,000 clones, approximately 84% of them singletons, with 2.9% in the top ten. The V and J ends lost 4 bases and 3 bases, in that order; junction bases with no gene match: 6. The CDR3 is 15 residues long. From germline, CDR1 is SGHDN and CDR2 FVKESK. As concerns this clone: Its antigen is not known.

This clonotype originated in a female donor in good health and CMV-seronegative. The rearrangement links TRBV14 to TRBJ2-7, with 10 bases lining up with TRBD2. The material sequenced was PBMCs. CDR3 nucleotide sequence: TGTGCCAGCAGCCCCCTAGCGGGAGTAGTCTACGAGCAGTACTTC. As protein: CASSPLAGVVYEQYF.